The 32 T cell receptor beta chains presented below share a single source sample, sequenced in a study of T cells in placental villitis. Amplification of TCR-beta CDR3 regions from genomic DNA was performed with the immunoSEQ v4 bias-controlled multiplex PCR assay, which was run blinded to group allocation. TCRdb retrieved this table from immuneACCESS and kept in-frame rearrangements only. Not all clones are present; in checked studies, unresolved V genes account for under half, and no reason is known for the remainder. The sample table records 3,000 to 3,500 clones; 75% to 80% of these occur just once. Approximately 20% of the sample is taken by the ten largest. Source material: placental tissue containing maternal and fetal cells. These TCRs come from a human patient with infectious villitis; the placental T cells may come from both mother and fetus.

The V call is TRBV1, the J call TRBJ2-5; TRBD2, as called in the table, went unchecked against the DNA. TRBV1 is annotated as a pseudogene. The CDR3 is 15 residues long. The CDR3 loop reads CTSSQDAGVTETQYF. The DNA of the CDR3 is TGCACCAGCAGCCAAGATGCGGGGGTGACGGAGACCCAGTACTTC.

In the case of this clone: The sample contains more than one DNA sequence encoding this CDR3. The genes are TRBV5-1 and TRBJ1-1; tentatively, D is TRBD1 (5 bases). With 0 bases removed from V and 6 bases from J, the gap between germline ends came to 15 bases. This CDR3 contains 15 residues. Germline V lookup: CDR1 SGHRS, CDR2 YFSETQ. The DNA of the CDR3 is TGCGCCAGCAGCTTGGCAGGGACGGGTAGGGCTGAAGCTTTCTTT. Translating gives CASSLAGTGRAEAFF.

This chain connects TRBV3-1 (or the pseudogene TRBV3-2) to TRBJ2-3, with 16 bases fitting TRBD2. The CDR3 is 20 residues long. J was trimmed by 5 bases and V by 4 bases; bases with no gene match: 15. CDR1 and CDR2 from the germline V gene are LGHDT and YNNKEL (reference sequence). CDR3 coding DNA: TGTGCCAGCAGCCCGACACCGGGACTAGCGGGGGGGATTCTACTAGATACGCAGTATTTT. Translated: CASSPTPGLAGGILLDTQYF.

The gene calls are TRBV7-6 and TRBJ2-2; D is uncertain. CDR1 is SGHVS, CDR2 FNYEAQ, per germline. Trimming shortened V by 5 bases and J by 6 bases, and 13 bases separated the two germline ends. The CDR3 covers 14 residues. The CDR3 is CASSPKNSPGELFF. For the CDR3, the DNA is TGTGCCAGCAGCCCAAAAAACAGCCCCGGGGAGCTGTTTTTT. Variable domain in full (rest from reference TRBV7-6 and TRBJ2-2): GAGVSQSPRYKVTKRGQDVALRCDPISGHVSLYWYRQALGQGPEFLTYFNYEAQQDKSGLPNDRFSAERPEGSISTLTIQRTEQRDSAMYRCASSPKNSPGELFFGEGSRLTVL.

The chain combines TRBV5-1 with TRBJ2-3; D remains ambiguous. The germline V gene has CDR1 SGHRS and CDR2 YFSETQ. The length of the CDR3 is 12 residues. V lost 3 bases and J lost 2, with 4 bases in between. The CDR3 reads CASSSHTDTQYF. CDR3 DNA: TGCGCCAGCAGCTCACACACAGATACGCAGTATTTT.

This sequence joins TRBV2 and TRBJ1-4; no definite D call. Germline V gives CDR1 SNHLY, CDR2 FYNNEI. The CDR3 length is 13 residues. V gave up 8 bases and J gave up 2 bases, with 9 bases separating them. The CDR3 spells CASHKWTNEKLFF. DNA for the CDR3: TGTGCCAGCCACAAGTGGACTAATGAAAAACTGTTTTTT.

Details on this clone: This sample also contains other DNA sequences that code for the same CDR3. This chain uses TRBV12-3 or TRBV12-4 with TRBJ2-3; unclear D gene. Deletions cut 3 bases from V and 4 bases from J, with 8 bases between. The CDR3 is made up of 13 amino acids. CDR3 nucleotides: TGTGCCAGCAGTTTTAAGGGCGCAGATACGCAGTATTTT. Protein sequence: CASSFKGADTQYF.

The chain combines TRBV9 with TRBJ1-1, with D perhaps matching TRBD1 (5 bases). This CDR3 spans 14 amino acids. Trimming removed 0 bases at V and 4 bases at J, with 10 bases between. Germline CDR1 SGDLS, CDR2 YYNGEE. Here the CDR3 DNA reads TGTGCCAGCAGCGTAGGAGGCAGGGTCACTGAAGCTTTCTTT. This sequence encodes CASSVGGRVTEAFF.

The V call is TRBV7-9, the J call TRBJ1-6, with TRBD1 identical over 7 bases. V gave up 5 bases and J gave up 6 bases; unmatched junction bases: 7. The germline V gene encodes CDR1 SEHNR and CDR2 FQNEAQ (reference sequence). The CDR3 spans 15 residues. CDR3 DNA sequence: TGTGCCAGCAGCCTGACAGGGTCAGTTAATTCACCCCTCCACTTT. This translates into CASSLTGSVNSPLHF.

This chain joins TRBV11-2 and TRBJ2-1, with TRBD2 identical over 9 bases. The V gene's germline CDR1 is SGHAT and CDR2 FQNNGV. Unmatched junction bases numbered 3, after V lost 5 bases and J lost 1 base. This CDR3 has 15 residues. The CDR3: CASSPGLASYNEQFF. The DNA of the CDR3 is TGTGCCAGCAGCCCCGGACTAGCGTCCTACAATGAGCAGTTCTTC.

The V gene is TRBV18, the J gene TRBJ2-6; D is tentatively TRBD1 or TRBD2 (5 bases each). CDR1 is KGHSH and CDR2 is LQKENI in the germline V gene. The CDR3 runs to 17 residues. The V end lost 1 base, the J end lost 0 bases, and 10 bases lay between the germline ends. The CDR3 loop reads CASSPRSRGSGANVLTF. The CDR3 DNA is TGTGCCAGCTCACCACGATCGAGGGGCTCTGGGGCCAACGTCCTGACTTTC.

The sample holds a few counts of this clone. This chain links TRBV28 with TRBJ2-1, with TRBD2 matching 14 bases. V lost 8 bases to trimming and J lost 8 bases; unmatched junction nucleotides: 20. Germline values: CDR1 MDHEN, CDR2 SYDVKM. This CDR3 is 19 amino acids long. This CDR3 reads CASHPPPGTSGGAVHEQFF. CDR3 in DNA: TGTGCCAGCCACCCCCCGCCCGGGACTAGCGGGGGAGCTGTTCATGAGCAGTTCTTC.

Here the CDR3 DNA reads TGTGCCAGCAGCCTAAGACTAGCATCAGATACGCAGTATTTT. Its translation: CASSLRLASDTQYF. The chain joins TRBV5-4 to TRBJ2-3, with 7 bases aligning to TRBD2. Germline values: CDR1 SGHNT, CDR2 YYREEE (reference sequence). V lost 4 bases to trimming and J lost 4 bases; unmatched junction nucleotides: 6. The CDR3 consists of 14 residues. The whole variable domain, remainder taken from reference TRBV5-4 and TRBJ2-3, is ETGVTQSPTHLIKTRGQQVTLRCSSQSGHNTVSWYQQALGQGPQFIFQYYREEENGRGNFPPRFSGLQFPNYSSELNVNALELDDSALYLCASSLRLASDTQYFGPGTRLTVL.

This chain uses TRBV7-9 with TRBJ2-1, with TRBD2 matching 10 bases. V shed 5 bases, J shed 3 bases, and the junction held 7 bases outside the gene matches. Germline CDR1 SEHNR, CDR2 FQNEAQ (reference sequence). The CDR3 spans 16 residues. The CDR3 region has the DNA TGTGCCAGCAGCCCTAGGGCTAGCGGGGGCTACAATGAGCAGTTCTTC. It translates to CASSPRASGGYNEQFF.

The V gene is TRBV30, the J gene TRBJ2-7; D perhaps matches TRBD1 (7 bases). This CDR3 spans 14 amino acids. Germline V CDR1 and CDR2: GTSNPN, SVGIG (reference sequence). V lost 0 bases and J 3 bases, leaving 12 bases between the germline ends. The CDR3 loop reads CAWSVAGGYYEQYF. The CDR3 DNA reads as TGTGCCTGGAGTGTAGCAGGGGGGTACTACGAGCAGTACTTC.

The V and J genes are TRBV4-2 and TRBJ2-3; 7 bases agree with TRBD2. Trimming removed 3 bases from V and 1 base from J; junction bases left unmatched: 7. This CDR3 comprises 16 residues. Germline V lookup: CDR1 LGHNA, CDR2 YNFKEQ. The CDR3 here is CASSQPPAGGTDTQYF. The CDR3, as DNA: TGTGCCAGCAGCCAGCCCCCCGCGGGGGGCACAGATACGCAGTATTTT.

The V and J genes are TRBV12-3 or TRBV12-4 and TRBJ1-5; no reliable D call. This CDR3 is built from 13 residues. V dropped 3 bases and J dropped 6 bases, with 9 bases sitting between them. CDR3 sequence reads: CASSFSLGQPQHF. CDR3 DNA: TGTGCCAGCAGTTTTTCCCTCGGTCAGCCCCAGCATTTT.

This clone has only a few counts. The chain couples TRBV21-1 to TRBJ2-3. TRBV21-1 is designated a pseudogene. This CDR3 contains 17 residues. The CDR3 spells CASSKTRDRSCTDTQYF. CDR3 in DNA: TGTGCCAGCAGCAAGACCAGGGACCGATCATGCACAGATACGCAGTATTTT.

V usage is TRBV29-1 and J usage is TRBJ1-1; D might be TRBD1 (5 bases). The ends were cut back, 6 bases at V and 1 base at J, with 18 bases in the middle. The CDR3 extends over 15 amino acids. The germline V gene encodes CDR1 SQVTM and CDR2 ANQGSEA. The CDR3 here is CSVSRVSIGNTEAFF. The CDR3 coding sequence is TGCAGCGTAAGCAGGGTCTCAATAGGGAACACTGAAGCTTTCTTT.

The chain joins TRBV3-1 (or the pseudogene TRBV3-2) to TRBJ2-5; TRBD2 might be the D (5 bases). The germline CDR1 and CDR2 sequences are LGHDT and YNNKEL (reference sequence). The CDR3 length is 17 residues. V was trimmed by 2 bases and J by 1 base, leaving 17 bases between them. This chain's CDR3 is CASSQRGRSTIQETQYF. CDR3 coding DNA: TGTGCCAGCAGCCAACGCGGGCGCTCAACAATCCAAGAGACCCAGTACTTC.

The chain couples TRBV24-1 to TRBJ1-2, with D maybe TRBD1 (5 bases). CDR1 is KGHDR, CDR2 SFDVKD, per germline. The V gene lost 4 bases and the J gene lost 4 bases, with 12 bases spanning the gap. CDR3 length: 14 residues. CDR3: CATSETALGYGYTF. In DNA, the CDR3 is TGTGCCACCAGTGAGACAGCCTTGGGCTATGGCTACACCTTC.

This clone was detected only a few times. The rearrangement links TRBV7-2 to TRBJ2-1, with TRBD2 matching over 8 bases. Losses at the gene ends were 2 bases for V and 2 bases for J; bases not matched to a gene: 2. CDR3 length: 15 residues. The germline V gene encodes CDR1 SGHTA and CDR2 FQGNSA. The CDR3 protein is CASSLTRGAYNEQFF. CDR3 nucleotides: TGTGCCAGCAGCTTAACGCGGGGGGCCTACAATGAGCAGTTCTTC.

V is TRBV28 and J is TRBJ1-2; no clear D. Trimming shortened V by 5 bases and J by 8 bases, and 21 bases separated the two germline ends. The CDR3 totals 15 residues. Germline V CDR1 and CDR2: MDHEN, SYDVKM. The CDR3 reads CASSPENVGGRGYTF. The DNA of the CDR3 is TGTGCCAGCAGTCCTGAGAACGTCGGTGGTCGAGGCTACACCTTC.

The rearrangement uses TRBV7-2 and TRBJ1-2; D ambiguous. The CDR3 has 12 residues. Trimming took 2 bases from V and 2 from J, leaving 3 bases between them. Germline loops: CDR1 SGHTA, CDR2 FQGNSA. The CDR3 spells CASSLQNYGYTF. The CDR3, as DNA: TGTGCCAGCAGCTTACAGAACTATGGCTACACCTTC.

This clone has just one count. This chain connects TRBV3-1 (or the pseudogene TRBV3-2) to TRBJ2-3; TRBD2 aligns across 7 bases. The CDR3 loop spans 17 amino acids. The V and J ends lost 0 bases and 0 bases, in that order; junction bases with no gene match: 6. Germline V gives CDR1 LGHDT, CDR2 YNNKEL (reference sequence). DNA for the CDR3: TGTGCCAGCAGCCAAGATTTCGAGCGGGGTAGCACAGATACGCAGTATTTT. Its translation: CASSQDFERGSTDTQYF.

V is TRBV5-1 and J is TRBJ2-7, with 8 bases fitting TRBD2. This CDR3 contains 14 residues. V shed 1 base and J 0 bases; nucleotides not matched to a gene: 0. Germline CDR1 and CDR2: SGHRS and YFSETQ. The CDR3 spells CASSLRGGSYEQYF. The CDR3 DNA sequence: TGCGCCAGCAGCTTGCGGGGGGGCTCCTACGAGCAGTACTTC.

The chain joins TRBV3-1 (or the pseudogene TRBV3-2) to TRBJ1-6; D gene ambiguous. In germline, CDR1 is LGHDT, CDR2 YNNKEL (reference sequence). The CDR3 is 19 amino acids. Trimming stripped 0 bases from V and 6 bases from J, with 21 bases between. The CDR3 DNA sequence: TGTGCCAGCAGCCAAGATGTTTGGAAAAACACCCTTTTTAATTCACCCCTCCACTTT. Amino acids: CASSQDVWKNTLFNSPLHF.

This chain joins TRBV2 and TRBJ2-5; 12 bases line up with TRBD2. After removal of 3 bases from V and 3 bases from J, the junction contained 5 bases not matched to a gene. The germline CDR1 and CDR2 sequences are SNHLY and FYNNEI. This CDR3 comprises 16 residues. CDR3 nucleotides: TGTGCCAGCAGTGATCTAGCGGGGGGGAGTGAAGAGACCCAGTACTTC. Translating gives CASSDLAGGSEETQYF.

The V and J genes are TRBV3-1 (or the pseudogene TRBV3-2) and TRBJ1-1, with a possible D match to TRBD1 (6 bases). CDR3 size: 14 residues. Germline CDR1 LGHDT, CDR2 YNNKEL (reference sequence). Trimming took off 3 bases at V and 3 bases at J, with 11 bases between the two ends. CDR3 nucleotide sequence: TGTGCCAGCAGCCAGGGTCAGGGGCACACTGAAGCTTTCTTT. Protein: CASSQGQGHTEAFF.

The CDR3, as DNA: TGTGCCAGCAGTTGGCAAGAGACCCAGTACTTC. Amino acids: CASSWQETQYF. This rearrangement joins TRBV12-3 or TRBV12-4 to TRBJ2-5; the D is unclear. The CDR3 has 11 amino acids. Trimming removed 4 bases at V and 2 bases at J, with 2 bases between.

This clone was counted a few times. This chain links TRBV27 with TRBJ2-7; 9 bases are a match to TRBD2. J was trimmed by 3 bases and V by 5 bases; bases with no gene match: 8. CDR3 length: 15 amino acids. Germline V gene data show CDR1 as MNHEY and CDR2 as SMNVEV (reference sequence). CDR3 region: CASSKNSGGVYEQYV. DNA for the CDR3: TGTGCCAGCAGTAAGAATAGCGGGGGCGTCTACGAGCAGTACGTC.

A single count supports this clone. The chain combines TRBV5-1 with TRBJ2-7, with no clear D. The CDR3 has 10 residues. Between the trimmed V and J ends, which lost 2 bases and 3 bases, there was a span of 0 bases. In germline, CDR1 is SGHRS, CDR2 YFSETQ. In DNA form, the CDR3 reads TGCGCCAGCAGCTTCTACGAGCAGTACTTC. This codes for CASSFYEQYF.